This T cell receptor (beta chain) is drawn from a study of post-analysis software for immune sequencing data (dated by TCRdb to the mid-2010s). Broadly, across the study: Disease courses on record covered relapsing-remitting, secondary progressive and progressive-relapsing multiple sclerosis, though some patients had no subtype annotation. The patient repertoires were compared against more than 10 previously published healthy control repertoires obtained from donors aged about 6 to 26 years. A subset of samples was prepared in parallel using single-end sample barcoding, then pooled and co-amplified after Illumina adapter ligation. Beyond this particular receptor, the publication reports: Patients showed significantly higher frequencies than controls for about 5 TRBV segments, among them TRBV5-6, TRBV5-1 and TRBV20-1. When samples were clustered directly using the F measure, samples prepared in the same batch co-clustered strongly, which prompted a batch-effect correction. The multiple sclerosis patient group was slightly younger than the control group. Normalized Chao1 diversity was significantly lower in multiple sclerosis patients than controls, suggesting substantial peripheral T-cell clonal expansion.

Trimming costs V 5 bases and J 4 bases, and their ends lie 14 bases apart. Measured from the cysteine to the phenylalanine, the CDR3 is 14 residues long. The kept DNA is CDR3 alone, 42 bases in frame from the first base. To note about this clonotype: Its antigen is not yet known. No quality values exist for individual bases; no much larger clone is one base distant.

The receptor library was made with PCR. This sample was sequenced with an Illumina HiSeq 2500. To reduce PCR and sequencing biases, unique molecular identifiers were incorporated into the TCR beta cDNA libraries. Per 1 to 10 million input T cells, roughly 500,000 cDNA molecules were obtained, such that each molecule approximated one T cell. The patient libraries were prepared and sequenced using the same protocol as the earlier healthy control dataset. Within a given batch, samples were prepared together, multiplexed and sequenced on the same HiSeq lane. In the authors' own workflow: Raw barcoded reads were processed with MIGEC, and single-read molecular identifier groups were discarded before consensus assembly and CDR3 extraction. VDJtools was used for post-analysis of the clonotype tables, and diversity was normalized by down-sampling every dataset to the size of the smallest sample. To correct batch-related cross-sample contamination, repertoire overlap clustering matched CDR3 amino acid sequences but not nucleotide sequences. TCRdb reprocessing: public reads trimmed at Q25 with fastp, clones called with MiXCR, in-frame beta chains kept. Rows with one shared CDR3 protein collapse into an entry with the most common genes and DNA. In this record, the V and J calls reflect TCRdb's handling and not the investigators' own analysis. The sample table holds over 300,000 distinct CDR3 sequences, of which less than 35% were seen once. The ten largest clonotypes hold around 15% of the sample.

TCR beta repertoires were profiled from peripheral blood of 13 young patients with multiple sclerosis to demonstrate the VDJtools post-analysis software. Multiple sclerosis patients were children and adolescents aged roughly 6 to 17 years. The receptor was derived from a girl aged 10-17 years with multiple sclerosis. The sequence is built from TRBV12-3 or TRBV12-4 and TRBJ1-2; the D segment could be TRBD1, given 5 matching bases. The sample taken for sequencing was blood. The base sequence is TGTGCCAGCAGTCCTACGGGGGGATTCTATGGCTACACCTTC. Its translation reads: CASSPTGGFYGYTF.